This passage covers 23 T cell receptor beta chains from one sample sequenced in a study of T cell repertoires and HLA-DP antigens. No antigen is known for these receptors. Using immunoSEQ multiplex PCR, the repertoire was profiled, and TCRdb retains in-frame clones only, with some absent. The sample holds about 110,000 clones; more than 85% are singletons and the top ten take about 0.25%. Sequencing was carried out using CD4+ T cells from PBMCs. These TCRs come from a woman aged 18-29 years in good health and CMV-seronegative.

This clone was seen once. Written as DNA, the CDR3 is TGCGCCAGCAGCTCTAGCTCGGACAGGACCGCCGGGGAGCTGTTTTTT. Protein product: CASSSSSDRTAGELFF. This sequence joins TRBV5-1 and TRBJ2-2; 7 nucleotides match TRBD1. V was pared by 3 bases and J by 6 bases, with 11 bases of the junction left unmatched. Looked up from germline, CDR1 is SGHRS and CDR2 is YFSETQ. This CDR3 has 16 amino acids.

The J gene is TRBJ1-2, the V gene TRBV7-6; TRBD1 might be the D (5 bases). V lost 5 bases and J lost 1, with 14 bases in between. The CDR3 extends over 15 amino acids. Per the germline V gene, CDR1 is SGHVS and CDR2 is FNYEAQ. The CDR3 sequence is CASSPGAGNNYGYTF. The CDR3 DNA reads as TGTGCCAGCAGCCCTGGGGCAGGGAATAACTATGGCTACACCTTC.

The chain uses TRBV6-5 and TRBJ1-1; D is unresolved. The CDR3 has 13 residues. V lost 2 bases to trimming and J lost 5 bases, with 9 bases between them. Germline assignment: CDR1 MNHEY and CDR2 SVGAGI. The CDR3 nucleotides are TGTGCCAGCAGTTACCGGACCCGGACTGAAGCTTTCTTT. It specifies CASSYRTRTEAFF.

This clone occurred once. The rearrangement joins TRBV28 to TRBJ1-6; TRBD1 matches 7 bases. The germline gives CDR1 MDHEN, CDR2 SYDVKM. The CDR3 spans 17 residues. With 4 bases clipped from V and 4 bases from J, the junction kept 10 bases outside the gene matches. In nucleotides, the CDR3 is TGTGCCAGCAGTTCTCCTCGGGACAGCGGTTATAATTCACCCCTCCACTTT. It is translated as CASSSPRDSGYNSPLHF. Full variable domain (remainder filled in from reference TRBV28 and TRBJ1-6): DVKVTQSSRYLVKRTGEKVFLECVQDMDHENMFWYRQDPGLGLRLIYFSYDVKMKEKGDIPEGYSVSREKKERFSLILESASTNQTSMYLCASSSPRDSGYNSPLHFGNGTRLTVT.

This chain uses TRBV7-6 with TRBJ1-1; D call uncertain. This CDR3 comprises 14 residues. Trimming took off 4 bases at V and 1 base at J, with 10 bases between the two ends. From germline, CDR1 is SGHVS and CDR2 FNYEAQ. CDR3: CASSSPTGNTEAFF. CDR3 DNA sequence: TGTGCCAGCAGCTCACCCACGGGGAACACTGAAGCTTTCTTT.

This chain joins TRBV2 and TRBJ2-1; the match to TRBD2 covers 16 bases. Trimming cost V 5 bases and J 1 base; bases outside gene matches: 8. Germline V gene data show CDR1 as SNHLY and CDR2 as FYNNEI. This CDR3 has 19 residues. CDR3 loop: CASSSLGLAGGHSYNEQFF. Written as DNA, the CDR3 is TGTGCCAGCAGTAGCCTGGGACTAGCGGGGGGGCATTCCTACAATGAGCAGTTCTTC.

The chain employs TRBV11-1 and TRBJ2-1, with 7 bases fitting TRBD1. This CDR3 comprises 14 residues. The germline gives CDR1 SGHAT, CDR2 FQDESV (reference sequence). With 1 base clipped from V and 5 bases from J, the junction kept 2 bases outside the gene matches. The CDR3 coding sequence is TGTGCCAGCAGCTTAGAGGACAGGCACAATGAGCAGTTCTTC. This encodes CASSLEDRHNEQFF.

V usage is TRBV6-1 and J usage is TRBJ1-5; TRBD1 matches at 8 bases. J lost 0 bases, V lost 2 bases, and 6 bases had no gene match. Germline CDR1 MNHNS, CDR2 SASEGT. The CDR3 length is 17 residues. CDR3 nucleotides: TGTGCCAGCAGTGAAAGAGCAGGGGGCAATAGCAATCAGCCCCAGCATTTT. Translation: CASSERAGGNSNQPQHF.

V and J are TRBV11-2 and TRBJ2-3, with 7 bases aligning to TRBD1. The V gene end was trimmed by 8 bases and the J gene end by 11 bases; junction bases not matched to a gene: 13. CDR1 and CDR2 (germline): SGHAT, FQNNGV. This CDR3 is 13 amino acids long. The CDR3 reads CASGGVIGTEQYF. CDR3 DNA sequence: TGTGCCAGCGGGGGAGTAATCGGGACAGAGCAGTATTTT.

V and J are TRBV28 and TRBJ1-5, with TRBD1 identical over 7 bases. This CDR3 is 15 amino acids long. Trimming at V came to 2 bases and at J to 2 bases, leaving 3 bases not matched to a gene. Germline V gene data show CDR1 as MDHEN and CDR2 as SYDVKM. CDR3 nucleotides: TGTGCCAGCAGTTTACCGACAGGGCGCAATCAGCCCCAGCATTTT. Its translation is CASSLPTGRNQPQHF.

This chain joins TRBV9 and TRBJ2-7; 8 bases line up with TRBD1. CDR3 length equals 18 residues. Trimming at V came to 0 bases and at J to 0 bases, leaving 11 bases not matched to a gene. Germline V gene lookup returns CDR1 SGDLS and CDR2 YYNGEE. This CDR3 is CASSVEPHRQGHSYEQYF. CDR3 nucleotides: TGTGCCAGCAGCGTAGAGCCCCATCGACAGGGGCACTCCTACGAGCAGTACTTC.

V usage is TRBV10-3 and J usage is TRBJ2-5; the D gene is possibly TRBD2 (6 bases). The germline V and J ends were trimmed by 6 bases and 5 bases, with 22 bases remaining between them. The CDR3 totals 16 residues. Germline V lookup: CDR1 ENHRY, CDR2 SYGVKD. Here the CDR3 reads CAIRTGPTGGKETQYF. For the CDR3, the DNA is TGTGCCATCAGGACCGGGCCAACGGGCGGGAAGGAGACCCAGTACTTC.

The rearrangement uses TRBV5-4 and TRBJ2-2, with 8 bases that match TRBD1. Looked up from germline, CDR1 is SGHNT and CDR2 is YYREEE (reference sequence). J gave up 6 bases and V 4 bases, and 14 bases lay outside the gene matches. The CDR3 covers 17 residues. CDR3 protein: CASSRPRQGAISGELFF. In nucleotides, the CDR3 is TGTGCCAGCAGCCGACCCCGGCAGGGGGCGATCTCCGGGGAGCTGTTTTTT.

The chain uses TRBV4-2 and TRBJ2-4, with D perhaps assigned TRBD1 or TRBD2 (5 bases each). CDR3 length equals 15 residues. The germline V and J ends were trimmed by 0 bases and 8 bases, with 14 bases remaining between them. CDR1 and CDR2 (germline): LGHNA, YNFKEQ. CDR3 coding DNA: TGTGCCAGCAGCCAAGACGGGACGGTGGAGGACATTCAGTACTTC. This encodes CASSQDGTVEDIQYF.

The chain links TRBV7-2 to TRBJ1-3; D is possibly TRBD1 (5 bases). The CDR3 has 14 amino acids. Germline-derived CDR1 and CDR2 are SGHTA and FQGNSA. Trimming took off 1 base at V and 1 base at J, with 5 bases between the two ends. The CDR3 loop reads CASSLGTSGNTIYF. The CDR3 DNA reads as TGTGCCAGCAGCTTAGGGACATCTGGAAACACCATATATTTT.

This clone was seen a few times. The chain carries TRBV2 and TRBJ1-2; 7 nucleotides agree with TRBD1. Germline assignment: CDR1 SNHLY and CDR2 FYNNEI. The CDR3 contains 11 residues. The ends lost 6 bases at V and 6 bases at J; junction bases unmatched: 1. CDR3: CASSTGDGYTF. Written as DNA, the CDR3 is TGTGCCAGCAGCACAGGGGATGGCTACACCTTC.

The chain joins TRBV6-1 to TRBJ2-7, with a weak D call TRBD2 (5 bases). The CDR3 runs to 15 residues. V was trimmed by 1 base and J by 0 bases, leaving 10 bases between them. In germline, CDR1 is MNHNS, CDR2 SASEGT. CDR3 amino acids: CASSEGGKYSYEQYV. In DNA, the CDR3 is TGTGCCAGCAGTGAAGGAGGGAAGTACTCCTACGAGCAGTACGTC.

The chain is built from TRBV28 and TRBJ2-1, with no clear D. The CDR3 runs to 14 residues. The V end lost 10 bases, the J end lost 4 bases, and 17 bases lay between the germline ends. Germline V gene data show CDR1 as MDHEN and CDR2 as SYDVKM. For the CDR3, the DNA is TGTGCCACCTACGGGTGGAACCCATACAATGAGCAGTTCTTC. It is translated as CATYGWNPYNEQFF.

The V gene is TRBV2, the J gene TRBJ2-1, with 9 bases identical to TRBD1. Trimming cost V 6 bases and J 6 bases; bases outside gene matches: 3. There are 13 residues in the CDR3. The germline CDR1 and CDR2 sequences are SNHLY and FYNNEI. The CDR3 is CASRRTGVNEQFF. The CDR3 bases are TGTGCCAGCAGACGGACAGGGGTCAATGAGCAGTTCTTC.

The chain has TRBV2 and TRBJ2-2; no reliable D call. Trimming took 6 bases from V and 6 from J, leaving 17 bases between them. Germline assignment: CDR1 SNHLY and CDR2 FYNNEI. The CDR3 covers 15 residues. The CDR3 DNA is TGTGCCAGCAGGGTTGAAGTCGCTCGGGCCGGGGAGCTGTTTTTT. Translated, it gives CASRVEVARAGELFF.

Only one count was recorded for this clone. The rearrangement joins TRBV7-3 to TRBJ2-3, with a weak D call TRBD2 (5 bases). This CDR3 comprises 16 residues. V lost 5 bases and J 1 base, leaving 16 bases between the germline ends. Germline V lookup: CDR1 SGHTA, CDR2 FQGTGA. The CDR3 DNA is TGTGCCAGCAGCCTAGGACTGCCCGGGGGCACAGATACGCAGTATTTT. This sequence encodes CASSLGLPGGTDTQYF.

The rearrangement joins TRBV28 to TRBJ1-2, with TRBD1 matching over 7 bases. The CDR3 spans 20 residues. V shed 1 base and J 4 bases; nucleotides not matched to a gene: 21. CDR1 is MDHEN and CDR2 is SYDVKM in the germline V gene. This chain's CDR3 is CASSLFSPWLRRDSFYGYTF. In nucleotides, the CDR3 is TGTGCCAGCAGTTTATTTTCTCCGTGGTTGCGACGGGACAGCTTCTATGGCTACACCTTC.

This chain connects TRBV12-5 to TRBJ2-1; 14 bases are shared with TRBD2. The CDR3 has 15 amino acids. V shed 5 bases, J shed 8 bases, and the junction held 5 bases outside the gene matches. The V gene's germline CDR1 is LGHNT and CDR2 FRNRAP. CDR3 sequence reads: CASGVRLAGGHEQFF. The CDR3 bases are TGTGCTAGTGGTGTCAGACTAGCGGGAGGGCATGAGCAGTTCTTC. The full variable domain, with the rest looked up from reference TRBV12-5 and TRBJ2-1, is DARVTQTPRHKVTEMGQEVTMRCQPILGHNTVFWYRQTMMQGLELLAYFRNRAPLDDSGMPKDRFSAEMPDATLATLKIQPSEPRDSAVYFCASGVRLAGGHEQFFGPGTRLTVL.